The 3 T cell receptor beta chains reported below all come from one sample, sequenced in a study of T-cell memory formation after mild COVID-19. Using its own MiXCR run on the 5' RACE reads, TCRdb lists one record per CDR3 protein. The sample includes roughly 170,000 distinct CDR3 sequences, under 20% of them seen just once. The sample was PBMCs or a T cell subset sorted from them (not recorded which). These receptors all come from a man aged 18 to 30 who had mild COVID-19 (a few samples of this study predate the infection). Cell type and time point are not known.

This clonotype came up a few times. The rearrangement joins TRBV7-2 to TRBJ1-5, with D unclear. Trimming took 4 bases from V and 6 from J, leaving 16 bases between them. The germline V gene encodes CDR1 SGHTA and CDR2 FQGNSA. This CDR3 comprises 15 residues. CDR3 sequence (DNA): TGTGCCAGCAGCTCGGCGCGGGGTAGTGGTCAGCCCCAGCATTTT. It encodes CASSSARGSGQPQHF.

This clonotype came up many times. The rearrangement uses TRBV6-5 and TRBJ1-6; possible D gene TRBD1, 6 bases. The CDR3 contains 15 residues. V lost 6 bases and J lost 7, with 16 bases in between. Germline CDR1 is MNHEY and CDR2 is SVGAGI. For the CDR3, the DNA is TGTGCCAGCAGGTACACAGGGTACAGGAATTCACCCCTCCACTTT. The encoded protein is CASRYTGYRNSPLHF.

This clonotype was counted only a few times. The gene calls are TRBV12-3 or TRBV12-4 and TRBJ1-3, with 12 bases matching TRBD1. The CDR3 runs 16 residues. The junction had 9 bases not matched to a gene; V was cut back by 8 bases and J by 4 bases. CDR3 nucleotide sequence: TGTGCCAGCGGACCCGGGACAGGGGGCGCCGGAAACACCATATATTTT. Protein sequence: CASGPGTGGAGNTIYF.